The table lists the clone carrying this TCR beta chain with a few counts. The V segment lost 0 bases and the J segment 8 bases; nucleotides outside the gene matches: 4. The germline CDR1 and CDR2 sequences are SGHNT and YYREEE (reference sequence). This CDR3 has 15 amino acids. This specimen comes from a study of PD-1 blockade in classical Hodgkin lymphoma. Autologous stem cell transplantation was followed by relapse in every patient, and brentuximab vedotin exposure varied. TCRdb's table, derived via immunoSEQ multiplex PCR, lists solely in-frame clones and lacks some. The table records nearly 55,000 clones, approximately 84% of them present only once.

The chain is built from TRBV5-4 and TRBJ1-4; 10 bases line up with TRBD1. The receptor's source is a human donor with classical Hodgkin lymphoma. Sequenced material: peripheral blood mononuclear cells (PBMCs), taken at baseline. The CDR3 is CASSLGGTGDEKLFF. CDR3 in DNA: TGTGCCAGCAGCTTGGGCGGGACAGGGGACGAAAAACTGTTTTTT. The full variable domain, with the rest looked up from reference TRBV5-4 and TRBJ1-4, is ETGVTQSPTHLIKTRGQQVTLRCSSQSGHNTVSWYQQALGQGPQFIFQYYREEENGRGNFPPRFSGLQFPNYSSELNVNALELDDSALYLCASSLGGTGDEKLFFGSGTQLSVL.